The clone carrying this TCR beta chain came up a few times. Its antigen is unknown. The data were taken from a study of blood T cells in healthy people across ages. Study outcomes and limitations: When one million T cells were used, diversity estimates were thought to be underestimates.

Primed by a sample-barcoded 5' primer and a J-beta primer mix, a second PCR proceeded for about 7 to 11 cycles. TCRdb analysed the 5' RACE reads with MiXCR anew, one entry per CDR3 protein. Of fewer than 2 million distinct CDR3 sequences in the sample, about two fifths were seen once. This receptor was taken from a human donor in good health. Material: blood.

The CDR3 DNA reads TGTGCCAGCGCCTATACAGGGATGACAGATACGCAGTATTTT. This sequence encodes CASAYTGMTDTQYF. The V gene is TRBV2, the J gene TRBJ2-3, with D tentatively TRBD1 (6 bases). Between the trimmed V and J ends, which lost 8 bases and 3 bases, there was a span of 15 bases. The CDR3 is 14 amino acids. Germline V gene sequence: CDR1 SNHLY, CDR2 FYNNEI.